What follows are 5 T cell receptor beta chains derived from one specimen sequenced in a study of PD-1 blockade in classical Hodgkin lymphoma. Some clones are missing from TCRdb's copy, which holds only in-frame ones; the method was immunoSEQ multiplex PCR. The repertoire holds about 24,000 clones, about 86% seen once, with 6.2% in the top ten. Time point defined: cycle 4 day 1 (C4D1), after around six weeks of nivolumab. The patients all showed relapse after autologous stem cell transplantation, while their brentuximab vedotin exposure varied. The specimen was peripheral blood mononuclear cells (PBMCs), collected before the fourth cycle of nivolumab. These TCRs come from a human donor with classical Hodgkin lymphoma.

This clone was recorded only once. The chain carries TRBV18 and TRBJ1-2; possible D gene TRBD1, 5 bases. CDR1 is KGHSH, CDR2 LQKENI, per germline. V was pared by 4 bases and J by 2 bases, with 8 bases between. This CDR3 spans 13 amino acids. CDR3 DNA: TGTGCCAGCTCACAACAGGTGAACTATGGCTACACCTTC. It is translated as CASSQQVNYGYTF.

A few counts support this clone. The chain couples TRBV2 to TRBJ2-1; either TRBD1 or TRBD2 may fit D (5 bases each). The CDR3 extends over 12 amino acids. The V end lost 7 bases, the J end lost 6 bases, and 10 bases lay between the germline ends. Germline assignment: CDR1 SNHLY and CDR2 FYNNEI. This CDR3 is CASNPGSNEQFF. CDR3 bases: TGTGCCAGCAACCCAGGGAGCAATGAGCAGTTCTTC.

This chain links TRBV5-1 with TRBJ2-2; no clear D gene. There are 14 residues in the CDR3. CDR1 is SGHRS and CDR2 is YFSETQ in the germline V gene. The ends were cut back, 4 bases at V and 7 bases at J, with 14 bases in the middle. The CDR3 coding sequence is TGCGCCAGCAGCCTGACCCAATCTGGCGGGGAGCTGTTTTTT. This gives the protein CASSLTQSGGELFF.

V and J are TRBV6-1 and TRBJ1-1; 8 bases fit TRBD1. This CDR3 is built from 15 residues. Germline V gene sequence: CDR1 MNHNS, CDR2 SASEGT. The V segment lost 1 base and the J segment 7 bases; nucleotides outside the gene matches: 8. CDR3 in amino acids: CASSEVAGGRDEAFF. In nucleotides, the CDR3 is TGTGCCAGCAGTGAAGTAGCAGGGGGCCGGGATGAAGCTTTCTTT.

The genes are TRBV19 and TRBJ1-1; 7 nucleotides line up with TRBD1. With 9 bases clipped from V and 4 bases from J, the junction kept 5 bases outside the gene matches. The CDR3 has 12 amino acids. Germline V CDR1 and CDR2: LNHDA, SQIVND (reference sequence). DNA of the CDR3: TGTGCCAGCTCTACAGGGGTCACTGAAGCTTTCTTT. This sequence encodes CASSTGVTEAFF. Together with reference TRBV19 and TRBJ1-1, the CDR3 gives the full variable domain: DGGITQSPKYLFRKEGQNVTLSCEQNLNHDAMYWYRQDPGQGLRLIYYSQIVNDFQKGDIAEGYSVSREKKESFPLTVTSAQKNPTAFYLCASSTGVTEAFFGQGTRLTVV.